This T cell receptor beta chain was recovered during a study of CXCR3-negative and CXCR3-positive naive CD8 T cells (dated by TCRdb to about 2019). Notes on the research overall: About 150 million TRB reads were obtained in total, roughly 1.5 +/- 0.3 million reads per library. Data from fewer than 12 donors, pooled across two independent experiments, went into the diversity and physicochemical repertoire analyses. Naive subsets from a handful of donors and memory cells from 3 donors were included in the TRBV-TRBJ cluster analysis. Beyond this particular receptor, the publication reports: Because CXCR3 expression was partially decreased after cryopreservation, freshly isolated PBMCs were used for most assays. TRB CDR3s from CXCR3-positive naive cells showed higher hydrophobicity (lower Kidera factor 4), lower energy, and higher strength and volume indices than CXCR3-negative naive cells. Repertoire diversity was comparably high in both naive subsets but much lower in memory CD8+ T cells. Because surface CD5, which is linked to self-reactivity in mice, was comparable between the naive subsets, TCR interaction strength was also inferred from TRB CDR3 physicochemical properties. Within the same donor, TRBV-TRBJ usage looked similar between naive CXCR3-negative and CXCR3-positive cells, but memory cells had distinct patterns.

Each CD8+ T cell subset was flow-sorted in triplicate, and some 300,000 cells per subset were placed directly into RLT lysis buffer. Naive CD8+ T cells were defined stringently as CD45RO-CCR7+CD27+CD95- to exclude memory contaminants. Peripheral blood mononuclear cells were isolated from buffy coats using standard density gradient centrifugation. A FACSAria III was used to flow-sort naive CD8+ T cells into CXCR3-negative and CXCR3-positive populations. Total RNA was extracted from sorted cells using an RNeasy Mini Kit. The run used a NextSeq 550. The Human TCR Profiling Kit (MiLaboratory) was used to prepare UMI-labeled 5' RACE TRB cDNA libraries. The full amount of extracted RNA was used for cDNA synthesis, and the full amount of resulting cDNA was used for PCR amplification. Libraries were prepared in parallel using an identical number of PCR cycles. The authors' pipeline ran thus. With a minimum of two reads required per UMI, MIGEC and MiXCR pulled out about 50,000 +/- 10,000 unique UMI-labeled TRB cDNA molecules from each library. Each library averaged about 37,000 +/- 9,700 functional in-frame TRB CDR3 nucleotide clonotypes without stop codons. After downsampling to 5000 UMI-labeled TRB molecules per sample, diversity metrics such as normalized Shannon-Wiener and Chao1 were calculated in VDJtools. VDJtools computed clonotype-size-weighted physicochemical properties of the central five CDR3 residues: interaction energy, strength, volume and Kidera factor 4. The reads underwent TCRdb reprocessing, giving one record for each CDR3 protein sequence and no DNA. The V and J calls follow TCRdb's processing rather than the paper's. The table of this sample itemizes about 90,000 distinct CDR3 sequences. The ten largest clones represent 1.1% of the sample.

With regard to this clonotype: Its binding antigen is unknown.

From the cysteine up to the phenylalanine, the CDR3 has a length of 17 residues. No DNA sequence is on record. The germline V gene yields LGHNA for CDR1 and YNFKEQ for CDR2. This TCR was sampled from a human donor in good health. Some clones in this sample may be carry-over from other donors' samples. The sequence links TRBV4-2 to TRBJ2-5; no DNA is available, so the TRBD1 call from TCRdb remains unchecked. Sequenced input: naive CXCR3- CD8+ T cells from blood. The cell subset or site label on this specimen signifies: CD45RO-CCR7+CD27+CD95- naive CD8+ T cells lacking CXCR3 (TNR3-). The CDR3 has the sequence CASSQDGDRGFLETQYF.